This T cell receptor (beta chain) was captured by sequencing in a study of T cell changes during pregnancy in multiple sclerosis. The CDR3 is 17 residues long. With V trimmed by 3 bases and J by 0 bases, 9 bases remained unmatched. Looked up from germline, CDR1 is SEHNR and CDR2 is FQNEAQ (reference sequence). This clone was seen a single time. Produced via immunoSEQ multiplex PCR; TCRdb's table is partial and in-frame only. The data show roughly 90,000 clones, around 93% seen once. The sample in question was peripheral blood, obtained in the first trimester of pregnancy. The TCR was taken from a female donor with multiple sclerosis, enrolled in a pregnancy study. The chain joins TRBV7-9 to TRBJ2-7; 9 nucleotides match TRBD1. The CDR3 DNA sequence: TGTGCCAGCAGCTTCTCAACCGGGACAGGGAGCTCCTACGAGCAGTACTTC. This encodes CASSFSTGTGSSYEQYF.